The 22 T cell receptor beta chains in this list originate from one sample, sequenced in a study of patients and donors after allogeneic stem cell transplantation (dated by TCRdb to the early 2020s). The library was obtained by RT-PCR. Sequenced using a NextSeq 550. The raw public data were reprocessed by TCRdb itself: fastp quality trimming at Q25, MiXCR clonotype calling, in-frame beta chains only. Identical CDR3 protein sequences are pooled into one entry, listed with their most common genes and DNA. In all, the sample holds about 200,000 distinct CDR3 sequences, and approximately 41% of those were seen once. 25% to 35% of the sample comes from the top ten. Sequencing used blood, either unsorted or a sorted T cell fraction (not recorded which). These receptors all come from a human donor who was either an allogeneic HSCT recipient or a stem cell or donor lymphocyte infusion donor (not recorded which). It is not recorded whose cells these are; they may come from a transplant donor.

This chain connects TRBV29-1 to TRBJ2-1; D may match TRBD1 or TRBD2 (5 bases each). The CDR3 sequence is 13 residues long. The germline V and J ends were trimmed by 4 bases and 7 bases, with 14 bases remaining between them. Germline CDR1 reads SQVTM; CDR2 reads ANQGSEA. The CDR3 nucleotides are TGCAGCGTTGTAATAGCGAGGGGAAATGAGCAGTTCTTC. Translation: CSVVIARGNEQFF.

This clonotype was found a few times. This chain connects TRBV27 to TRBJ1-2; 7 bases map to TRBD1. The V and J ends lost 4 bases and 7 bases, in that order; junction bases with no gene match: 12. Germline-derived CDR1 and CDR2 are MNHEY and SMNVEV (reference sequence). The CDR3 spans 15 residues. CDR3 bases: TGTGCCAGCAGTTACCTCCCCAACAGGGGATTTGGCTACACCTTC. Translated, it gives CASSYLPNRGFGYTF.

This clonotype was seen only a few times. The chain couples TRBV6-1 to TRBJ1-4; 7 nucleotides match TRBD1. The CDR3 extends over 15 amino acids. The V gene end was trimmed by 6 bases and the J gene end by 8 bases; junction bases not matched to a gene: 12. Germline-derived CDR1 and CDR2 are MNHNS and SASEGT. The CDR3 region is CASREMTGSREKLFF. The CDR3 DNA sequence: TGTGCCAGCAGAGAGATGACAGGGTCAAGGGAAAAACTGTTTTTT.

This clonotype was seen a few times. This rearrangement joins TRBV4-3 to TRBJ1-1, with D unresolved. There are 12 residues in the CDR3. Germline V CDR1 and CDR2: LGHNA, YSLEER. The V and J ends lost 4 bases and 7 bases respectively, with 10 bases between them. For the CDR3, the DNA is TGCGCCAGCAGCCGGACCGACGATGAAGCTTTCTTT. It is translated as CASSRTDDEAFF.

This clonotype has a handful of counts. V and J are TRBV7-2 and TRBJ1-2; TRBD1 matches 7 bases. The CDR3 sequence is 13 residues long. V lost 5 bases, J lost 4 bases, and 4 bases stayed unmatched. Germline V gene sequence: CDR1 SGHTA, CDR2 FQGNSA. In DNA, the CDR3 is TGTGCCAGCAGCCAGGGGGTTAGCTATGGCTACACCTTC. Residues: CASSQGVSYGYTF.

This sequence joins TRBV10-3 and TRBJ2-7; D is ambiguous. The CDR3 runs 11 residues. CDR1 is ENHRY and CDR2 is SYGVKD in the germline V gene. V lost 5 bases, J lost 2 bases, and 4 bases lay in between. CDR3 nucleotide sequence: TGTGCCATCAGTACCGCCTACGAGCAGTACTTC. It yields the protein CAISTAYEQYF.

The chain links TRBV12-3 or TRBV12-4 to TRBJ2-3; D not certain. Trimming shortened V by 4 bases and J by 8 bases, and 13 bases separated the two germline ends. The CDR3 is made up of 13 amino acids. Here the CDR3 reads CASSSLGQGTQYF. CDR3 DNA sequence: TGTGCCAGCAGTTCCTTGGGCCAAGGTACGCAGTATTTT.

The rearrangement links TRBV4-3 to TRBJ2-7, with 9 bases identical to TRBD1. CDR3 size: 15 residues. The germline CDR1 and CDR2 sequences are LGHNA and YSLEER. The trim removed 2 bases at V and 2 bases at J, leaving 4 bases unmatched. The CDR3 region is CASSQPGQGTYEQYF. The CDR3 DNA follows: TGCGCCAGCAGCCAACCGGGACAGGGAACCTACGAGCAGTACTTC.

The chain couples TRBV3-1 to TRBJ1-4, with TRBD1 matching over 8 bases. Unmatched junction bases numbered 8, after V lost 0 bases and J lost 8 bases. The CDR3 loop spans 16 amino acids. Germline assignment: CDR1 LGHDT and CDR2 YNNKEL (reference sequence). The CDR3 loop reads CASSQEVDREVEKLFF. The CDR3 nucleotides are TGTGCCAGCAGCCAAGAAGTGGACAGGGAAGTGGAAAAACTGTTTTTT. Full variable domain (remainder filled in from reference TRBV3-1 and TRBJ1-4): DTAVSQTPKYLVTQMGNDKSIKCEQNLGHDTMYWYKQDSKKFLKIMFSYNNKELIINETVPNRFSPKSPDKAHLNLHINSLELGDSAVYFCASSQEVDREVEKLFFGSGTQLSVL.

The chain carries TRBV7-3 and TRBJ1-2; the D gene is possibly TRBD1 (5 bases). Germline-derived CDR1 and CDR2 are SGHTA and FQGTGA. The CDR3 runs 15 residues. The V gene lost 5 bases and the J gene lost 6 bases, with 19 bases spanning the gap. DNA of the CDR3: TGTGCCAGCAGCCCAATCGTAGGGGAGAACAATGGCTACACCTTC. It yields the protein CASSPIVGENNGYTF.

This clonotype has just a few counts. The chain couples TRBV7-9 to TRBJ2-1, with 13 nucleotides matching TRBD2. The length of the CDR3 is 18 residues. Germline lookup yields CDR1 SEHNR and CDR2 FQNEAQ (reference sequence). V was pared by 2 bases and J by 6 bases, with 10 bases of the junction left unmatched. CDR3 coding DNA: TGTGCCAGCAGCTTATCCGGGACTAGCGGGAAAGTTCTCAATGAGCAGTTCTTC. Translating it yields CASSLSGTSGKVLNEQFF.

The chain carries TRBV5-6 and TRBJ1-2; possibly TRBD1 for D (5 bases). The CDR3 totals 14 residues. CDR1 is SGHDT, CDR2 YYEEEE, per germline. Trimming took 1 base from V and 0 from J, leaving 7 bases between them. CDR3 loop: CASSLPGTNYGYTF. The CDR3 bases are TGTGCCAGCAGCTTGCCAGGGACTAACTATGGCTACACCTTC.

The chain recombines TRBV6-5 with TRBJ1-6; D is unresolved. Germline-derived CDR1 and CDR2 are MNHEY and SVGAGI. Trimming shortened V by 10 bases and J by 3 bases, and 13 bases separated the two germline ends. This CDR3 region has 14 residues. As DNA, the CDR3 is TGTGCCACCTCCCAGGCCTACTATAATTCACCCCTCCACTTT. Protein sequence: CATSQAYYNSPLHF.

This clonotype was counted only a few times. The CDR3 here is CASSLGQSSGNTIYF. The CDR3 bases are TGTGCCAGCAGTTTAGGACAGTCTTCGGGAAACACCATATATTTT. The chain employs TRBV12-3 or TRBV12-4 and TRBJ1-3, with a possible D match to TRBD1 (5 bases). V shed 1 base and J shed 4 bases, with 11 bases lying between them. The CDR3 has 15 amino acids.

The rearrangement uses TRBV6-5 and TRBJ1-2; D is unresolved. From germline, CDR1 is MNHEY and CDR2 SVGAGI. Deletions cut 2 bases from V and 2 bases from J, with 12 bases between. The CDR3 is 15 amino acids. The CDR3 region has the DNA TGTGCCAGCAGTTACCGCGGTCCAGAGAACTATGGCTACACCTTC. Protein sequence: CASSYRGPENYGYTF.

The chain combines TRBV5-5 with TRBJ1-1; a possible D gene is TRBD1 (5 bases). Germline V gene data show CDR1 as SGHKS and CDR2 as YYEKEE (reference sequence). The V end was cut by 6 bases, the J end by 3 bases, with 12 bases between. The CDR3 sequence is 13 residues long. The CDR3 region has the DNA TGTGCCAGCACTTACCTCAGGGACACTGAAGCTTTCTTT. Translating gives CASTYLRDTEAFF.

This clonotype was seen a few times. The rearrangement uses TRBV24-1 and TRBJ2-3, with 8 bases identical to TRBD1. In germline, CDR1 is KGHDR, CDR2 SFDVKD. CDR3 length: 17 residues. V was pared by 5 bases and J by 1 base, with 10 bases of the junction left unmatched. This chain's CDR3 is CATSALPGGIGTDTQYF. DNA for the CDR3: TGTGCCACCAGTGCCTTGCCAGGGGGCATCGGCACAGATACGCAGTATTTT.

This chain links TRBV27 with TRBJ1-5; tentative D call: TRBD1 (5 bases). CDR3 length equals 15 residues. Per the germline V gene, CDR1 is MNHEY and CDR2 is SMNVEV (reference sequence). The ends were cut back, 4 bases at V and 7 bases at J, with 17 bases in the middle. Here the CDR3 DNA reads TGTGCCAGCAGTTCATGGGCAGGGATCGGACAGCCCCAGCATTTT. It encodes CASSSWAGIGQPQHF.

The CDR3 reads CASSHRAPVQGDYGYTF. For the CDR3, the DNA is TGCGCCAGCAGCCACCGGGCTCCGGTACAGGGGGACTATGGCTACACCTTC. The gene calls are TRBV4-3 and TRBJ1-2; 8 bases match TRBD1. The CDR3 covers 17 residues. V was pared by 3 bases and J by 3 bases, with 12 bases of the junction left unmatched. CDR1 is LGHNA and CDR2 is YSLEER in the germline V gene.

The rearrangement uses TRBV27 and TRBJ2-3; 7 positions agree with TRBD2. The CDR3 consists of 16 residues. V trimming: 5 bases; J trimming: 0 bases; junction bases outside the gene matches: 8. Germline lookup yields CDR1 MNHEY and CDR2 SMNVEV (reference sequence). CDR3 loop: CASSPWGGGSTDTQYF. In nucleotides, the CDR3 is TGTGCCAGCAGTCCCTGGGGCGGGGGTAGCACAGATACGCAGTATTTT.

The chain recombines TRBV5-1 with TRBJ2-1, with 10 bases fitting TRBD2. Germline assignment: CDR1 SGHRS and CDR2 YFSETQ. The CDR3 loop spans 16 amino acids. J lost 1 base, V lost 4 bases, and 5 bases had no gene match. DNA of the CDR3: TGCGCCAGCAGCGTTGAGACTAGCGGGTCCTACAATGAGCAGTTCTTC. It yields the protein CASSVETSGSYNEQFF.

The gene calls are TRBV13 and TRBJ2-4, with D possibly being TRBD2 (5 bases). Germline V CDR1 and CDR2: PRHDT, FYEKMQ (reference sequence). V was pared by 5 bases and J by 8 bases, with 19 bases between. This CDR3 contains 15 residues. CDR3 loop: CASSGRRVGKDIQYF. The CDR3 nucleotides read TGTGCCAGCAGCGGCAGGCGGGTGGGTAAGGACATTCAGTACTTC.